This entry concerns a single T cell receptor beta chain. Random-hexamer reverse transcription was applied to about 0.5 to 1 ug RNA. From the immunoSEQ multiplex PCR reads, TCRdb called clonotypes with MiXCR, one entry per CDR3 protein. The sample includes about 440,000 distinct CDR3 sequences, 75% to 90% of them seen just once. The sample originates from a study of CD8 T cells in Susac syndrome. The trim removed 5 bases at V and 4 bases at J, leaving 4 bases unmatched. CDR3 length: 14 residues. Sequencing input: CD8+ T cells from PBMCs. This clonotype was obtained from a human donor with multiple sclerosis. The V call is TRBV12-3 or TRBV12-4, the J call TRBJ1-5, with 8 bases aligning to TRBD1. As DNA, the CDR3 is TGTGCCAGCAGTCGACAGGGGAGGAATCAGCCCCAGCATTTT. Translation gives CASSRQGRNQPQHF.